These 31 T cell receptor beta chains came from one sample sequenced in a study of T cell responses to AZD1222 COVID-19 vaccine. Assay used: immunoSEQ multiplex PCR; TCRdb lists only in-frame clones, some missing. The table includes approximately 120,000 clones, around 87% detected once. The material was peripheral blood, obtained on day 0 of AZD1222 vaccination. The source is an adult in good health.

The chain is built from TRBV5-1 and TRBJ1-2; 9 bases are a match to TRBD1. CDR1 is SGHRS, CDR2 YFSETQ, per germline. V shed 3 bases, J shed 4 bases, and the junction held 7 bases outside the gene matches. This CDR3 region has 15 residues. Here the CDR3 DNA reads TGCGCCAGCAGCTACACCGGGACAGGGAGCTATGGCTACACCTTC. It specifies CASSYTGTGSYGYTF.

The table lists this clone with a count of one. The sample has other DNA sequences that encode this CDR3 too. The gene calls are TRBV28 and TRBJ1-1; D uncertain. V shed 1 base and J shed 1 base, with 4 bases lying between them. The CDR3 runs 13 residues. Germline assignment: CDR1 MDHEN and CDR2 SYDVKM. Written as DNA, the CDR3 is TGTGCCAGCAGTTTATTGGGGAACACTGAAGCTTTCTTT. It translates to CASSLLGNTEAFF.

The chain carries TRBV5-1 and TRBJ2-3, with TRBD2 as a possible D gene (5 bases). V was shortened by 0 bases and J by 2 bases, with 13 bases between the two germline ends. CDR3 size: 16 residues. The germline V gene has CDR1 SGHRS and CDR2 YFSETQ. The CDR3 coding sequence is TGCGCCAGCAGCTTGGGGGTAACTAGTATCACAGATACGCAGTATTTT. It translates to CASSLGVTSITDTQYF.

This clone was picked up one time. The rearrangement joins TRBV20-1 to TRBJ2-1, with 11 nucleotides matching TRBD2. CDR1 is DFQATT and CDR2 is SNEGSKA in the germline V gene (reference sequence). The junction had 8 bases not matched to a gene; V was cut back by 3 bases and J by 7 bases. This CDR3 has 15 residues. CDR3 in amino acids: CSASHSGRAWNEQFF. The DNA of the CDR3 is TGCAGTGCTAGTCATAGCGGGAGGGCCTGGAATGAGCAGTTCTTC.

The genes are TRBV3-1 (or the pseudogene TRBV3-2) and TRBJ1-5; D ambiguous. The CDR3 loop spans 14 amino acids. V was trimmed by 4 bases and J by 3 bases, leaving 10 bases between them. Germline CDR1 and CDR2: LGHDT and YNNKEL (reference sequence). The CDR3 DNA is TGTGCCAGCAGCCCTACTCGGGACAATCAGCCCCAGCATTTT. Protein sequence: CASSPTRDNQPQHF.

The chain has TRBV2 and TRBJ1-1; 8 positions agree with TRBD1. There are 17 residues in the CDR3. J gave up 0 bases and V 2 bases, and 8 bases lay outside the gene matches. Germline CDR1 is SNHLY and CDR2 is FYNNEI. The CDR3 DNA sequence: TGTGCCAGCAGTGAATCCCCGGGACAGGTGCTGAACACTGAAGCTTTCTTT. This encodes CASSESPGQVLNTEAFF.

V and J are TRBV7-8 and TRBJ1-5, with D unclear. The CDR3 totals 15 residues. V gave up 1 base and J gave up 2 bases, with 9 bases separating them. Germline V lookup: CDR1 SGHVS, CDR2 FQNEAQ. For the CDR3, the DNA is TGTGCCAGCAGCTTAGAATTACAAGGCAATCAGCCCCAGCATTTT. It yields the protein CASSLELQGNQPQHF.

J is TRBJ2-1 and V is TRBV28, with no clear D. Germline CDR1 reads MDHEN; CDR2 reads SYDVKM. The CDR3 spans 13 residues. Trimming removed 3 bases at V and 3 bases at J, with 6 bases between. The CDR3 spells CASSLDLYNEQFF. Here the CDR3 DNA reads TGTGCCAGCAGTTTGGACCTCTACAATGAGCAGTTCTTC.

The CDR3 DNA follows: TGTGCCAGCAGCGCCTCCCCGGGACTAGCGGCCTCCTACGAGCAGTACTTC. Its translation: CASSASPGLAASYEQYF. The chain has TRBV9 and TRBJ2-7, with 11 positions matching TRBD2. Germline loops: CDR1 SGDLS, CDR2 YYNGEE. V lost 3 bases to trimming and J lost 0 bases; unmatched junction nucleotides: 8. This CDR3 contains 17 residues.

This CDR3 reads CASSPSLGNSNQPQHF. CDR3 nucleotides: TGTGCCAGCAGCCCTTCGCTAGGGAACAGCAATCAGCCCCAGCATTTT. This chain connects TRBV5-5 to TRBJ1-5; unclear D gene. The CDR3 covers 16 residues. From germline, CDR1 is SGHKS and CDR2 YYEKEE (reference sequence). V was pared by 4 bases and J by 1 base, with 15 bases between.

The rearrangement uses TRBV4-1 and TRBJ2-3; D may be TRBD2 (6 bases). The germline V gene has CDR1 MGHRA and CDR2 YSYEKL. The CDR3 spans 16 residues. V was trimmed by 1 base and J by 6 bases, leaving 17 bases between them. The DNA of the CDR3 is TGCGCCAGCAGCCAAGGGGTAGCGGAGAGGTCCGATACGCAGTATTTT. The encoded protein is CASSQGVAERSDTQYF.

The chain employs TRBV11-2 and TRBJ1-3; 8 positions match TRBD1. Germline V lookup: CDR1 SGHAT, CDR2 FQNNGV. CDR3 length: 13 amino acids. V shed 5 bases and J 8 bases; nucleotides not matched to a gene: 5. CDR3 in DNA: TGTGCCAGCAGCCACCAGGGGGCCTACACCATATATTTT. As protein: CASSHQGAYTIYF.

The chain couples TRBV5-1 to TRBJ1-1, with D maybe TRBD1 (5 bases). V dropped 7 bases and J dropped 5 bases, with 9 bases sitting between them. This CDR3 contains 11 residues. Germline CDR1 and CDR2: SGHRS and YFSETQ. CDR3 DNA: TGCGCCAGCGGTGGGGGGACTGAAGCTTTCTTT. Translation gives CASGGGTEAFF. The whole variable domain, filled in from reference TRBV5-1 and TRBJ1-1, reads KAGVTQTPRYLIKTRGQQVTLSCSPISGHRSVSWYQQTPGQGLQFLFEYFSETQRNKGNFPGRFSGRQFSNSRSEMNVSTLELGDSALYLCASGGGTEAFFGQGTRLTVV.

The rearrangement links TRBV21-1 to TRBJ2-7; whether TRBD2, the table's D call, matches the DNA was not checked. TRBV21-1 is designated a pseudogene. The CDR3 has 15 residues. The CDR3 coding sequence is TGTGCCAGCATCGGGACTAGCCGCCTCTCCTACGAGCAGTACTTC. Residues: CASIGTSRLSYEQYF.

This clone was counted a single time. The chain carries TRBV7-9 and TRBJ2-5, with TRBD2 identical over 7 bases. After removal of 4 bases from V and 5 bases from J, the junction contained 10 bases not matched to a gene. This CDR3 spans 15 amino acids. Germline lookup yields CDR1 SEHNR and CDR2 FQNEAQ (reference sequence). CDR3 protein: CASSSDGPRGETQYF. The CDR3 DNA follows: TGTGCCAGCAGCTCCGATGGACCGCGGGGGGAGACCCAGTACTTC.

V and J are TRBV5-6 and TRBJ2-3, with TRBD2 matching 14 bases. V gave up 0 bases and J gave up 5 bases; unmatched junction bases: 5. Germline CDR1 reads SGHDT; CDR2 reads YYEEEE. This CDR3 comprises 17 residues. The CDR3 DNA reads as TGTGCCAGCAGCTTGGTGACTAGCGGGGGGGCTATAGATACGCAGTATTTT. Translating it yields CASSLVTSGGAIDTQYF.

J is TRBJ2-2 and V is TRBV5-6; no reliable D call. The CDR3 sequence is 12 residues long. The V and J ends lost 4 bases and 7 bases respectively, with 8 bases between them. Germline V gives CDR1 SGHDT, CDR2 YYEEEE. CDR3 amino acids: CASSTRVGELFF. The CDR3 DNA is TGTGCCAGCAGCACAAGGGTCGGGGAGCTGTTTTTT.

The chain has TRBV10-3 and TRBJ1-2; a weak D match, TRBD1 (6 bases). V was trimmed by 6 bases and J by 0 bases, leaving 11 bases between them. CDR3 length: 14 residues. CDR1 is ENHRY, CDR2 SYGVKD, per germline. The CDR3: CAIRPDSTNYGYTF. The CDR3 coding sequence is TGTGCCATCAGGCCGGACAGTACTAACTATGGCTACACCTTC.

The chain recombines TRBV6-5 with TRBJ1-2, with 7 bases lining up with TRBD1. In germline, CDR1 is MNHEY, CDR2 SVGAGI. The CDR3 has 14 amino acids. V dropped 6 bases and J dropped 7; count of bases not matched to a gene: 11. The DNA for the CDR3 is TGTGCCAGCAGCCCCGAGGGGGCTCTGGGTGGCTACACCTTC. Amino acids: CASSPEGALGGYTF.

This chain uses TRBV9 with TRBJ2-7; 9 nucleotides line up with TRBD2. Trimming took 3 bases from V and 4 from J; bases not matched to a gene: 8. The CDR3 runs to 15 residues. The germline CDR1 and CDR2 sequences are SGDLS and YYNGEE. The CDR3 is CASSGSSGSWYEQYF. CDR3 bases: TGTGCCAGCAGCGGAAGTAGCGGGAGTTGGTACGAGCAGTACTTC. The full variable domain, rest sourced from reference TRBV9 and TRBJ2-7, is DSGVTQTPKHLITATGQRVTLRCSPRSGDLSVYWYQQSLDQGLQFLIQYYNGEERAKGNILERFSAQQFPDLHSELNLSSLELGDSALYFCASSGSSGSWYEQYFGPGTRLTVT.

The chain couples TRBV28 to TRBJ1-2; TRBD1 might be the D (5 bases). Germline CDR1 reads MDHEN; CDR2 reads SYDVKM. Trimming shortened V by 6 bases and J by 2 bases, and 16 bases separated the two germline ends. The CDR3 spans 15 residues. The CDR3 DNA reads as TGTGCCAGCAGCAGAGGGGACGGTGCCAACTATGGCTACACCTTC. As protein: CASSRGDGANYGYTF.

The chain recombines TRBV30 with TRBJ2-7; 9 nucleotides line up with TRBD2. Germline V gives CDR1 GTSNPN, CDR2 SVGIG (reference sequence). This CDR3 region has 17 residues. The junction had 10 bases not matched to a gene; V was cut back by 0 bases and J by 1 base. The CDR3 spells CAWSVFGSGRRSYEQYF. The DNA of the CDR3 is TGTGCCTGGAGTGTATTTGGGAGCGGGAGGCGATCCTACGAGCAGTACTTC.

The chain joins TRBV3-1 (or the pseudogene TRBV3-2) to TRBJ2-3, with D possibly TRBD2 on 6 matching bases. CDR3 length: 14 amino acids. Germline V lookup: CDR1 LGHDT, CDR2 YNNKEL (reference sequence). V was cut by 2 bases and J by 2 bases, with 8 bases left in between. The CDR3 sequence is CASSQRLDTDTQYF. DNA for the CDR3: TGTGCCAGCAGCCAACGACTAGACACAGATACGCAGTATTTT.

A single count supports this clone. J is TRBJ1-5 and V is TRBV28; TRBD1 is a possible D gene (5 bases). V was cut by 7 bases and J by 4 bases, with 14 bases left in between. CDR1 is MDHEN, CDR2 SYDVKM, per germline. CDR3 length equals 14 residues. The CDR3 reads CASMRGVGNQPQHF. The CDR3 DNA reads TGTGCCAGCATGCGGGGGGTTGGAAATCAGCCCCAGCATTTT.

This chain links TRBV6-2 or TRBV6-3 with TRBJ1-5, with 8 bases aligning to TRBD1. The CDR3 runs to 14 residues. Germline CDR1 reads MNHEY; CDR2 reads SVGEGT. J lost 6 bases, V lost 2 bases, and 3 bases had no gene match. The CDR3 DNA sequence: TGTGCCAGCAGTTACGCAGGGGGCCGTCAGCCCCAGCATTTT. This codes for CASSYAGGRQPQHF.

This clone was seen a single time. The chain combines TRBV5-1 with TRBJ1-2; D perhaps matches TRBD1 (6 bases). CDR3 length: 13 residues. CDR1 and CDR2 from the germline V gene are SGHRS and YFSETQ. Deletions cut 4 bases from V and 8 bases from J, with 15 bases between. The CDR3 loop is CASSLQGGGGYTF. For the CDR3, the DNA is TGCGCCAGCAGCCTACAGGGAGGTGGCGGCTACACCTTC.

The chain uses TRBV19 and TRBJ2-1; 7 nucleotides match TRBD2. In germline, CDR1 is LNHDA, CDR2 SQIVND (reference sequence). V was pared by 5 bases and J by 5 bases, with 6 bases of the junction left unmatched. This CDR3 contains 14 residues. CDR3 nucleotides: TGTGCCAGTAGTTACAGCGGGGCTGACAATGAGCAGTTCTTC. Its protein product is CASSYSGADNEQFF. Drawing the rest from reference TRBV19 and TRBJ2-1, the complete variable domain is DGGITQSPKYLFRKEGQNVTLSCEQNLNHDAMYWYRQDPGQGLRLIYYSQIVNDFQKGDIAEGYSVSREKKESFPLTVTSAQKNPTAFYLCASSYSGADNEQFFGPGTRLTVL.

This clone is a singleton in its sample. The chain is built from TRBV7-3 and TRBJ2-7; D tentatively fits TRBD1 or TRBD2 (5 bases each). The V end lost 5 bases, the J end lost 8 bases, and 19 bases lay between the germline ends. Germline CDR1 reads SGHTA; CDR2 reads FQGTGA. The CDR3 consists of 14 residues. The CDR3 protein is CASSIYTGLVQQYF. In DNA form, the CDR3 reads TGTGCCAGCAGCATTTACACGGGGCTAGTGCAGCAGTACTTC.

CDR3 residues: CASSGILAGLALQETQYF. The CDR3 nucleotides read TGTGCCAGCAGCGGAATTCTGGCGGGACTAGCGCTGCAAGAGACCCAGTACTTC. The rearrangement joins TRBV5-6 to TRBJ2-5, with 10 bases matching TRBD2. The junction had 14 bases not matched to a gene; V was cut back by 4 bases and J by 2 bases. This CDR3 has 18 amino acids. The germline gives CDR1 SGHDT, CDR2 YYEEEE.

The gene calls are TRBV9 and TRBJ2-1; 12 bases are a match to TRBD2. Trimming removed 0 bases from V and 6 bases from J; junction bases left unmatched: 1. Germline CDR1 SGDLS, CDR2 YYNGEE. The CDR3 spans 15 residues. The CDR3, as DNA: TGTGCCAGCAGCGTAGAGGGACTAGCGGGCAATGAGCAGTTCTTC. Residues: CASSVEGLAGNEQFF.

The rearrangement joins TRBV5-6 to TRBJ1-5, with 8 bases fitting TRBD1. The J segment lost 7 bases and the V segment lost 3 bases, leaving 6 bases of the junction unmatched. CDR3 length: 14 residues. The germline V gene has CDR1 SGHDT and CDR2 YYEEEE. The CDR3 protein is CASSSRTGRQPQHF. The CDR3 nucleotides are TGTGCCAGCAGCTCTAGGACAGGGCGCCAGCCCCAGCATTTT.